These T cell receptor beta chains were read from a single sample in a study of beta chain features in type 1 diabetes. Here immunoSEQ multiplex PCR was the method, and the copy in TCRdb shows in-frame clones only, minus some. The sample holds hundreds of thousands of clones, around 15% seen once. The sequenced sample was naive CD4+ T cells from blood. The receptors here all came from a man between 18 and 35 years old with type 1 diabetes. CDR3s include the opening cysteine and the closing phenylalanine or tryptophan. The order of the fields is clone size, D gene, J gene, V gene, CDR3 DNA, CDR3 protein. A D gene is named only where the DNA matches it firmly. Size tells how often a clone was seen (once, few, many) or the class of an expanded clone, and some rows leave it out.

>.|.|TRBJ2-5|TRBV30
TGTGCCTGGAGTAACGGGGTTGGGGAGACCCAGTACTTC
CAWSNGVGETQYF
>few|.|TRBJ1-1|TRBV30
TGTGCCTGGAGTTTACAGTCGAACACTGAAGCTTTCTTT
CAWSLQSNTEAFF
>.|.|TRBJ1-4|TRBV6-5
TGTGCCAGCAGTTATTTATCGAGAACTAATGAAAAACTGTTTTTT
CASSYLSRTNEKLFF
>few|TRBD1|TRBJ2-7|TRBV28
TGTGCCAGCACCGAACCCGGGACAGGGCGTTACGAGCAGTACTTC
CASTEPGTGRYEQYF
>few|TRBD2|TRBJ2-1|TRBV7-9
TGTGCCAGCAGCAGCGGGACTAGGGGTCGGGATGAGCAGTTCTTC
CASSSGTRGRDEQFF
>few|TRBD1|TRBJ2-1|TRBV13
TGTGCCAGCAGCCCCAGGGGGCCTGAGCAGTTCTTC
CASSPRGPEQFF
>few|.|TRBJ1-1|TRBV2
TGTGCCAGCAGTGGTGGCAGGACGAACACTGAAGCTTTCTTT
CASSGGRTNTEAFF
>few|TRBD1|TRBJ1-1|TRBV29-1
TGCAGCGTTGAACGCGCAGGGGGCACTGAAGCTTTCTTT
CSVERAGGTEAFF
>.|.|TRBJ2-2|TRBV9
TGTGCCAGCAGCTTGTCGGGGCGACGGAACACCGGGGAGCTGTTTTTT
CASSLSGRRNTGELFF
>.|.|TRBJ1-1|TRBV18
TGTGCCAGCTCAGCGGTAGGACGGATGAACACTGAAGCTTTCTTT
CASSAVGRMNTEAFF
>few|TRBD2|TRBJ2-1|TRBV4-3
TGCGCCAGCAGCCAAGATGGCAGGGTAGCGGGGGTGAATGAGCAGTTCTTC
CASSQDGRVAGVNEQFF